Sequencing of this TCR beta chain was carried out in a study of T cell responses to AZD1222 COVID-19 vaccine. Study-level background: Combined were second doses at about 4 or about 12 weeks.

This CDR3 region has 13 residues. Losses at the gene ends were 5 bases for V and 6 bases for J; bases not matched to a gene: 7. The germline gives CDR1 SNHLY, CDR2 FYNNEI. A note on this clone: Its antigen is unidentified.

Using immunoSEQ multiplex PCR, the repertoire was profiled, and TCRdb retains in-frame clones only, with some absent. Here the sample spans approximately 140,000 clones, about 93% being singletons. Study-wide results and caveats: Just 5 to 7 people given AZD1222 tested seropositive at baseline. Repertoires in all cases were sampled only once the peak T cell response had passed.

The sequencing used peripheral blood, collected on day 0 of AZD1222 vaccination. This clonotype was sampled from an adult in good health. The chain couples TRBV2 to TRBJ2-7, with 7 bases fitting TRBD1. The CDR3 DNA follows: TGTGCCAGCAGTAAGGACAGGTCCGGCGAGCAGTACTTC. Its translation: CASSKDRSGEQYF.